This paragraph reports one T cell receptor (beta chain). Its specificity is unknown. This entry belongs to a study of identical twins. The CDR3 is made up of 14 amino acids. Germline CDR1 LNHDA, CDR2 SQIVND (reference sequence). Trimming took 3 bases from V and 4 from J; bases not matched to a gene: 5. Carrying unique molecular identifiers, the cDNA also gained a universal primer site through template switching. TCRdb recomputed calls from the 5' RACE reads with MiXCR, one row per CDR3 protein. Among 690,000 or so distinct CDR3 sequences listed, 8.5% to 9% were seen once. Study-level findings and limits: Twin pairs had excess sharing that was weaker in beta out-of-frame sequences. Abundant beta clonotypes from cord blood had fewer insertions, unlike memory repertoires, which showed none.

The same sample was also used in a study of yellow fever vaccine responses in identical twins. That work contributes: Twins' vaccine T cell responses reportedly seemed partly convergent and partly personalized.

The receptor comes from a woman aged 18-29 years in good health. The chain carries TRBV19 and TRBJ2-7; 8 nucleotides match TRBD1. Sequencing was done on a sample of PBMCs. CDR3 amino acids: CASSMRQGAYEQYF. CDR3 nucleotide sequence: TGTGCCAGTAGTATGCGGCAGGGGGCTTACGAGCAGTACTTC. Drawing the rest from reference TRBV19 and TRBJ2-7, the complete variable domain is DGGITQSPKYLFRKEGQNVTLSCEQNLNHDAMYWYRQDPGQGLRLIYYSQIVNDFQKGDIAEGYSVSREKKESFPLTVTSAQKNPTAFYLCASSMRQGAYEQYFGPGTRLTVT.